The source of this T cell receptor (beta chain) is a study of cytomegalovirus exposure and HLA in healthy donors. General study results and limits: Analysis was performed later, and it showed HLA-associated TCR beta chains to be more clonally expanded than equally common others. Later on, a genetic analysis was performed. It linked a missense variant in DCLRE1C with V- and J-gene trimming of TCR beta. Reportedly, HLA-A and HLA-B alleles of most subjects were accurately predicted from TCR beta.

Regarding donors, all were healthy bone marrow donors. CDR1 SGHDT and CDR2 YYEEEE come from the germline V gene. This CDR3 spans 14 amino acids. V trimming: 0 bases; J trimming: 4 bases; junction bases outside the gene matches: 2. As to this clone: Its antigen is unknown.

Primers: 60 Vbeta forward and 13 Jbeta reverse. Using immunoSEQ multiplex PCR, the repertoire was profiled, and TCRdb retains in-frame clones only, with some absent. Among 130,000 or so clones, 65% to 85% were seen once, and the ten largest hold roughly 1.5%. This TCR was recovered from a woman between 18 and 29 years old in good health and CMV-seronegative. Sequencing was carried out using PBMCs. V is TRBV5-6 and J is TRBJ2-5; 8 bases are shared with TRBD1. In DNA, the CDR3 is TGTGCCAGCAGCTTGGATACAGGGGGAGAGACCCAGTACTTC. Translated: CASSLDTGGETQYF.